The 10 T cell receptor beta chains given below trace back to one sample, sequenced in a study of beta chain features in type 1 diabetes. TCRB transcripts that were expressed got sequenced, as all of the isolated RNA had been reverse transcribed. Profiled with immunoSEQ multiplex PCR; TCRdb holds only in-frame clones, not every one. The sample includes some 150,000 clones, 10% of them seen just once. Sequenced: naive CD4+ T cells from blood. These receptors all stem from a man aged 18 to 29 in good health.

V and J are TRBV6-6 and TRBJ1-2; TRBD1 matches 9 bases. The junction had 2 bases not matched to a gene; V was cut back by 0 bases and J by 0 bases. This CDR3 comprises 16 residues. Germline CDR1 reads MNHNY; CDR2 reads SVGAGI (reference sequence). The CDR3 here is CASSYSRTGANYGYTF. As DNA, the CDR3 is TGTGCCAGCAGTTACTCGAGGACAGGGGCTAACTATGGCTACACCTTC.

The chain uses TRBV7-2 and TRBJ2-5, with 12 positions matching TRBD2. This CDR3 is 16 amino acids long. Germline V gene sequence: CDR1 SGHTA, CDR2 FQGNSA. The V and J ends lost 3 bases and 2 bases, in that order; junction bases with no gene match: 4. CDR3 amino acids: CASSFWTSGKQETQYF. DNA for the CDR3: TGTGCCAGCAGCTTTTGGACTAGCGGGAAGCAAGAGACCCAGTACTTC.

The chain uses TRBV6-1 and TRBJ2-3; 10 nucleotides agree with TRBD2. The CDR3 has 15 residues. V was clipped by 5 bases and J by 0 bases; unmatched bases: 2. The V gene's germline CDR1 is MNHNS and CDR2 SASEGT. The CDR3 nucleotides read TGTGCCAGCAGTCTACTAGCGGGGAGCACAGATACGCAGTATTTT. This translates into CASSLLAGSTDTQYF.

This clone has more than one count but fewer than ten. This sequence joins TRBV7-9 and TRBJ1-2, with 10 bases matching TRBD1. Per the germline V gene, CDR1 is SEHNR and CDR2 is FQNEAQ (reference sequence). V lost 1 base to trimming and J lost 5 bases; unmatched junction nucleotides: 1. This CDR3 region has 14 residues. CDR3 protein: CASSLGDRGYGYTF. The CDR3 bases are TGTGCCAGCAGCTTAGGGGACAGGGGATATGGCTACACCTTC.

This clone was seen ten or more times. The V gene is TRBV7-2, the J gene TRBJ2-3; D is possibly TRBD2 (6 bases). Germline values: CDR1 SGHTA, CDR2 FQGNSA. The CDR3 is made up of 14 amino acids. The germline V and J ends were trimmed by 8 bases and 3 bases, with 15 bases remaining between them. CDR3 region: CASRPAGWTDTQYF. CDR3 in DNA: TGTGCCAGCCGGCCAGCGGGTTGGACAGATACGCAGTATTTT.

This clone was counted only a few times. The V call is TRBV9, the J call TRBJ2-3; 11 bases are shared with TRBD2. Germline-derived CDR1 and CDR2 are SGDLS and YYNGEE. V lost 2 bases and J lost 5; bases outside the gene matches: 13. CDR3 length: 18 residues. CDR3 region: CASSVAPSGSGGGDTQYF. CDR3 sequence (DNA): TGTGCCAGCAGCGTGGCGCCTTCCGGTAGCGGGGGGGGAGATACGCAGTATTTT.

The table lists this clone with a few counts. The rearrangement uses TRBV6-1 and TRBJ1-2; 7 bases align to TRBD1. The CDR3 runs to 15 residues. The germline V gene has CDR1 MNHNS and CDR2 SASEGT. The V segment lost 5 bases and the J segment 6 bases; nucleotides outside the gene matches: 12. The chain's CDR3 is CASSPSGARGDGYTF. In nucleotides, the CDR3 is TGTGCCAGCAGTCCGTCGGGGGCCAGGGGGGATGGCTACACCTTC.

This clone was detected a few times. The rearrangement links TRBV7-2 to TRBJ2-3, with 14 bases identical to TRBD2. The J segment lost 1 base and the V segment lost 0 bases, leaving 0 bases of the junction unmatched. Germline V gene sequence: CDR1 SGHTA, CDR2 FQGNSA. CDR3 length: 17 amino acids. CDR3 DNA sequence: TGTGCCAGCAGCTTAGCGGGACTAGCGGGGGGCACAGATACGCAGTATTTT. Its translation: CASSLAGLAGGTDTQYF.

The CDR3: CASSFSRARGRDIQYF. The CDR3 DNA reads as TGTGCCAGTAGTTTCTCCCGGGCCCGGGGTAGGGACATTCAGTACTTC. The chain has TRBV19 and TRBJ2-4; TRBD2 is a possible D gene (5 bases). V lost 5 bases and J lost 8, with 22 bases in between. This CDR3 has 16 residues. Per germline, CDR1 LNHDA and CDR2 SQIVND (reference sequence).

In this sample, this clone turned up a few times. The V gene is TRBV19, the J gene TRBJ1-1; the D is unclear. The CDR3 consists of 13 residues. Trimming stripped 8 bases from V and 1 base from J, with 11 bases between. Germline lookup yields CDR1 LNHDA and CDR2 SQIVND (reference sequence). The CDR3 nucleotides read TGTGCCAGTTCTGAGGGCGGGAACACTGAAGCTTTCTTT. This encodes CASSEGGNTEAFF.